The clone carrying this T cell receptor beta chain has just one count. The antigen is undetermined. Clones were sequenced by immunoSEQ multiplex PCR, and TCRdb holds only the in-frame ones, with some missing. The data show 91,000 or so clones, more than 85% seen once. Germline loops: CDR1 KGHDR, CDR2 SFDVKD. The CDR3 consists of 15 residues. The V and J ends lost 9 bases and 0 bases respectively, with 14 bases between them. The data are from a study of T cell responses to AZD1222 COVID-19 vaccine. Overall study findings and caveats: Clonal diversity was possibly underestimated, and the donors were mostly white British, with more females. At 160-218 and 743-854, vaccine-associated CD4 TCRs were dominant, and they spanned spike.

The specimen comprised peripheral blood, sampled 28 days after the second AZD1222 dose. This TCR was recovered from an adult who received the AZD1222 COVID-19 vaccine. This chain joins TRBV24-1 and TRBJ1-5, with a tentative D call TRBD1 (5 bases). The CDR3 DNA reads as TGTGCCACCCAGGGCGGAGGCCCTAGCAATCAGCCCCAGCATTTT. Its translation: CATQGGGPSNQPQHF.